These 29 T cell receptor beta chains originate from one sample sequenced in a study of T cells after yellow fever vaccination. TCRdb passed the 5' RACE reads through MiXCR, listing each CDR3 protein once. The table includes around 140,000 distinct CDR3 sequences, 5% to 8% detected once. The sample was CD4+ T cells sorted from PBMCs, taken 10 days after the yellow fever booster vaccination. Receptor source: a man aged 25 to 40 who received the YFV17D yellow fever vaccine.

The table lists this clonotype with many counts. This sequence joins TRBV12-3 or TRBV12-4 and TRBJ1-2; 12 nucleotides align to TRBD1. The V and J ends lost 5 bases and 7 bases, in that order; junction bases with no gene match: 8. The CDR3 length is 15 residues. The CDR3 sequence is CASSDPGQGAGGYTF. The CDR3 region has the DNA TGTGCCAGCAGTGACCCGGGACAGGGGGCTGGTGGCTACACCTTC.

This clonotype was recorded many times. This chain uses TRBV4-3 with TRBJ2-7, with a possible D match to TRBD2 (6 bases). CDR3 length: 13 amino acids. Germline CDR1 reads LGHNA; CDR2 reads YSLEER. Trimming removed 4 bases at V and 10 bases at J, with 17 bases between. The CDR3 DNA is TGCGCCAGCAGCCGGCAACCGGGGGATATTCAGTACTTC. Its translation is CASSRQPGDIQYF.

Ten or more counts support this clonotype. The J gene is TRBJ2-1, the V gene TRBV12-3 or TRBV12-4; D uncertain. V was cut by 4 bases and J by 4 bases, with 8 bases left in between. CDR3 length: 13 residues. CDR3: CASSSFRYNEQFF. CDR3 coding DNA: TGTGCCAGCAGTTCTTTTCGGTACAATGAGCAGTTCTTC.

Written as DNA, the CDR3 is TGTGCCAGCTCAGCAAGGGGGAGCTCCTACGAGCAGTACTTC. Protein sequence: CASSARGSSYEQYF. V and J are TRBV18 and TRBJ2-7; TRBD1 is a possible D gene (6 bases). V shed 5 bases and J shed 0 bases, with 11 bases lying between them. The germline V gene encodes CDR1 KGHSH and CDR2 LQKENI. The CDR3 length is 14 residues.

This clonotype showed up many times. This chain joins TRBV20-1 and TRBJ2-5; a weak D match, TRBD1 (5 bases). The germline V gene encodes CDR1 DFQATT and CDR2 SNEGSKA (reference sequence). The V and J ends lost 5 bases and 5 bases respectively, with 15 bases between them. The CDR3 has 13 residues. The CDR3 region has the DNA TGCAGTGCTGGTAGACCAGGGATGGAGACCCAGTACTTC. Translating gives CSAGRPGMETQYF.

The chain has TRBV7-6 and TRBJ1-1; D is unclear. V lost 1 base to trimming and J lost 1 base, with 4 bases between them. Germline loops: CDR1 SGHVS, CDR2 FNYEAQ. The CDR3 contains 13 residues. The CDR3 spells CASSLEENTEAFF. CDR3 nucleotides: TGTGCCAGCAGCTTAGAAGAGAACACTGAAGCTTTCTTT.

This clonotype appeared many times. One junction end does not reproduce the germline sequence, and a read error may be involved. The chain couples TRBV7-7 to TRBJ2-2, with a weak D call TRBD2 (6 bases). CDR3 size: 15 residues. Germline-derived CDR1 and CDR2 are SSHAT and FNYEAQ (reference sequence). Written as DNA, the CDR3 is TGTGCTAGCAGCTTAGGTAGCGGAGAGACCGGGGAGCTGTTTTTT. This translates into CASSLGSGETGELFF.

At least ten counts were recorded for this clonotype. The chain combines TRBV20-1 with TRBJ2-6; the D gene is possibly TRBD2 (6 bases). The germline CDR1 and CDR2 sequences are DFQATT and SNEGSKA (reference sequence). The V and J ends lost 3 bases and 2 bases respectively, with 11 bases between them. The CDR3 extends over 15 amino acids. CDR3 DNA: TGCAGTGCTAGTAGACCGGGAGCTGGGGCCAACGTCCTGACTTTC. Translation: CSASRPGAGANVLTF.

Many counts were recorded for this clonotype. V and J are TRBV20-1 and TRBJ2-4; 7 bases agree with TRBD2. J lost 8 bases, V lost 6 bases, and 7 bases had no gene match. Germline CDR1 reads DFQATT; CDR2 reads SNEGSKA (reference sequence). CDR3 length equals 12 residues. CDR3 protein: CSARTSQDIQYF. As DNA, the CDR3 is TGCAGTGCGCGGACTAGTCAAGACATTCAGTACTTC.

This clonotype has at least ten counts. The chain recombines TRBV5-1 with TRBJ2-1; possibly TRBD2 for D (6 bases). Germline V gene lookup returns CDR1 SGHRS and CDR2 YFSETQ. V was shortened by 0 bases and J by 0 bases, with 13 bases between the two germline ends. This CDR3 contains 17 residues. The CDR3 loop reads CASSLGAGYGSYNEQFF. In DNA form, the CDR3 reads TGCGCCAGCAGCTTGGGGGCGGGATACGGCTCCTACAATGAGCAGTTCTTC.

This clonotype was counted ten times or more. The chain recombines TRBV20-1 with TRBJ2-7; D unclear. V lost 0 bases to trimming and J lost 2 bases, with 11 bases between them. The germline V gene encodes CDR1 DFQATT and CDR2 SNEGSKA (reference sequence). This CDR3 has 14 residues. This CDR3 is CSARDWAGTYEQYF. DNA for the CDR3: TGCAGTGCTAGAGATTGGGCCGGAACCTACGAGCAGTACTTC.

In this sample, this clonotype turned up many times. The chain combines TRBV5-4 with TRBJ2-1; possibly TRBD1 or TRBD2 for D (6 bases each). This CDR3 is built from 16 residues. Looked up from germline, CDR1 is SGHNT and CDR2 is YYREEE (reference sequence). V shed 5 bases and J shed 4 bases, with 19 bases lying between them. The CDR3 coding sequence is TGTGCCAGCAGGGTTTCCGGGCAGGGGAGGTACAATGAGCAGTTCTTC. This translates into CASRVSGQGRYNEQFF.

This clonotype appeared many times. The gene calls are TRBV29-1 and TRBJ1-1, with 10 bases matching TRBD1. In germline, CDR1 is SQVTM, CDR2 ANQGSEA. Germline trimming cut 4 bases from V and 1 base from J; bases unmatched to any gene: 6. This CDR3 region has 15 residues. The CDR3 DNA reads as TGCAGCGTTGCCTCGGACAGGGGGTGGAACACTGAAGCTTTCTTT. It is translated as CSVASDRGWNTEAFF.

There are a few counts of this clonotype. The chain employs TRBV7-9 and TRBJ2-1, with 13 bases fitting TRBD2. This CDR3 spans 16 amino acids. Germline-derived CDR1 and CDR2 are SEHNR and FQNEAQ (reference sequence). The trim removed 5 bases at V and 7 bases at J, leaving 8 bases unmatched. The DNA of the CDR3 is TGTGCCAGCAGCGGACTAGCGGGAGTGATACAGAATGAGCAGTTCTTC. This gives the protein CASSGLAGVIQNEQFF.

Here the CDR3 reads CASSLASREQFF. CDR3 DNA: TGCGCCAGCAGCTTGGCGAGTCGTGAGCAGTTCTTC. The rearrangement joins TRBV5-1 to TRBJ2-1, with no clear D. Germline loops: CDR1 SGHRS, CDR2 YFSETQ. This CDR3 has 12 residues. V was cut by 0 bases and J by 9 bases, with 7 bases left in between.

At least ten counts were recorded for this clonotype. The V and J genes are TRBV7-9 and TRBJ2-3; TRBD2 matches 12 bases. Germline-derived CDR1 and CDR2 are SEHNR and FQNEAQ (reference sequence). V shed 4 bases and J 8 bases; nucleotides not matched to a gene: 7. This CDR3 has 15 residues. The CDR3 here is CASSSGLAGSGTQYF. As DNA, the CDR3 is TGTGCCAGCAGCTCAGGACTAGCGGGATCGGGTACGCAGTATTTT. Using reference TRBV7-9 and TRBJ2-3 for the parts outside the CDR3, the full variable domain is DTGVSQNPRHKITKRGQNVTFRCDPISEHNRLYWYRQTLGQGPEFLTYFQNEAQLEKSRLLSDRFSAERPKGSFSTLEIQRTEQGDSAMYLCASSSGLAGSGTQYFGPGTRLTVL.

In its sample, this clonotype was seen many times. This chain links TRBV5-1 with TRBJ2-5; 8 bases fit TRBD2. The V gene's germline CDR1 is SGHRS and CDR2 YFSETQ. The length of the CDR3 is 13 residues. The junction had 3 bases not matched to a gene; V was cut back by 5 bases and J by 3 bases. Here the CDR3 DNA reads TGCGCCAGCAGACTAGCGGACAAAGAGACCCAGTACTTC. The encoded protein is CASRLADKETQYF. Full variable domain (rest looked up from reference TRBV5-1 and TRBJ2-5): KAGVTQTPRYLIKTRGQQVTLSCSPISGHRSVSWYQQTPGQGLQFLFEYFSETQRNKGNFPGRFSGRQFSNSRSEMNVSTLELGDSALYLCASRLADKETQYFGPGTRLLVL.

Concerning this clonotype: A clone one base away is much larger, so this may be a read error. The J gene is TRBJ2-3, the V gene TRBV18, with D unresolved. Germline V gene data show CDR1 as KGHSH and CDR2 as LQKENI. There are 13 residues in the CDR3. The CDR3 DNA reads TGTGCCAGCTCACCAAGTAGTCGAGATGCGCAGTATTTT. This codes for CASSPSSRDAQYF.

There are many counts of this clonotype. The chain uses TRBV20-1 and TRBJ2-7; 9 bases align to TRBD2. CDR3 size: 14 residues. Germline values: CDR1 DFQATT, CDR2 SNEGSKA (reference sequence). J gave up 2 bases and V 6 bases, and 8 bases lay outside the gene matches. DNA for the CDR3: TGCAGTGCCCCGACCGGACTAGCGACCTACGAGCAGTACTTC. Its translation: CSAPTGLATYEQYF.

The table lists this clonotype with many counts. The chain employs TRBV24-1 and TRBJ2-3; D gene uncertain. Trimming left V 2 bases short and J 4 bases short, with 3 bases between. CDR1 KGHDR and CDR2 SFDVKD come from the germline V gene. The CDR3 loop spans 12 amino acids. The CDR3 loop reads CATSDSPDTQYF. The CDR3 DNA reads TGTGCCACCAGTGATTCCCCAGATACGCAGTATTTT.

The chain recombines TRBV4-3 with TRBJ2-6; D is perhaps TRBD2 (5 bases). The CDR3 length is 19 residues. V was pared by 0 bases and J by 0 bases, with 15 bases between. Germline V lookup: CDR1 LGHNA, CDR2 YSLEER. CDR3 loop: CASSQDGIGYTSGANVLTF. For the CDR3, the DNA is TGCGCCAGCAGCCAAGACGGGATAGGCTACACCTCTGGGGCCAACGTCCTGACTTTC.

This clonotype was recorded at least ten times. This sequence joins TRBV7-2 and TRBJ2-2, with a possible D match to TRBD1 (6 bases). Trimming shortened V by 2 bases and J by 4 bases, and 17 bases separated the two germline ends. In germline, CDR1 is SGHTA, CDR2 FQGNSA. This CDR3 has 17 residues. CDR3 DNA: TGTGCCAGCAGCTTACTAAATGTTCCAGGGGCCACCGGGGAGCTGTTTTTT. It encodes CASSLLNVPGATGELFF.

This clonotype was found many times. The chain uses TRBV15 and TRBJ2-1; TRBD2 aligns across 8 bases. After removal of 5 bases from V and 16 bases from J, the junction contained 13 bases not matched to a gene. From germline, CDR1 is LNHNV and CDR2 YYDKDF (reference sequence). The CDR3 spans 13 residues. CDR3 region: CATSGQQGLALFF. CDR3 nucleotides: TGTGCCACCAGCGGACAACAAGGACTAGCCCTCTTCTTC.

As to this clonotype: This may arise from a read error, as a much more abundant clone is one base away. In DNA form, the CDR3 reads TGTGCCTGCAGTTTAGGAACTTGGCGCGGGAAATACAATGAGCAGTTCTTC. The encoded protein is CACSLGTWRGKYNEQFF. V gene TRBV12-3 or TRBV12-4 combines with J gene TRBJ2-1; a possible D gene is TRBD2 (6 bases). This CDR3 comprises 17 residues.

This clonotype was detected ten times or more. The chain joins TRBV7-9 to TRBJ2-1, with D unresolved. Germline CDR1 reads SEHNR; CDR2 reads FQNEAQ (reference sequence). V was shortened by 1 base and J by 6 bases, with 10 bases between the two germline ends. This CDR3 has 14 amino acids. The CDR3 is CASSLDVVANEQFF. The DNA of the CDR3 is TGTGCCAGCAGCTTAGACGTTGTGGCCAATGAGCAGTTCTTC.

This clonotype was observed at least ten times. The gene calls are TRBV5-5 and TRBJ2-2; D possibly corresponds to TRBD1 (6 bases). Trimming left V 1 base short and J 4 bases short, with 14 bases between. The CDR3 runs to 16 residues. Germline V CDR1 and CDR2: SGHKS, YYEKEE (reference sequence). The CDR3 loop is CASSLIRGRGTGELFF. In DNA, the CDR3 is TGTGCCAGCAGCTTGATCAGGGGACGAGGCACCGGGGAGCTGTTTTTT.

The table lists this clonotype with many counts. This sequence joins TRBV5-1 and TRBJ2-7, with 12 bases fitting TRBD2. The V gene's germline CDR1 is SGHRS and CDR2 YFSETQ. After removal of 4 bases from V and 4 bases from J, the junction contained 3 bases not matched to a gene. The CDR3 is made up of 14 amino acids. The CDR3 DNA is TGCGCCAGCAGCCCTAGCGGGAGGGGATACGAGCAGTACTTC. Its translation is CASSPSGRGYEQYF.

The rearrangement uses TRBV6-6 and TRBJ1-1; tentatively, D is TRBD1 (5 bases). Trimming removed 8 bases at V and 5 bases at J, with 15 bases between. The CDR3 covers 13 residues. Germline V gene data show CDR1 as MNHNY and CDR2 as SVGAGI (reference sequence). The CDR3 bases are TGTGCCAGCGTGCAGGGACGGTGGACTGAAGCTTTCTTT. Its protein is CASVQGRWTEAFF.

The sample holds many counts of this clonotype. The V gene is TRBV28, the J gene TRBJ2-2; no definite D call. Germline V gene data show CDR1 as MDHEN and CDR2 as SYDVKM. The CDR3 sequence is 13 residues long. V was trimmed by 7 bases and J by 3 bases, leaving 9 bases between them. The CDR3 DNA sequence: TGTGCCAGCAAAGCACTATACACCGGGGAGCTGTTTTTT. Its protein is CASKALYTGELFF.